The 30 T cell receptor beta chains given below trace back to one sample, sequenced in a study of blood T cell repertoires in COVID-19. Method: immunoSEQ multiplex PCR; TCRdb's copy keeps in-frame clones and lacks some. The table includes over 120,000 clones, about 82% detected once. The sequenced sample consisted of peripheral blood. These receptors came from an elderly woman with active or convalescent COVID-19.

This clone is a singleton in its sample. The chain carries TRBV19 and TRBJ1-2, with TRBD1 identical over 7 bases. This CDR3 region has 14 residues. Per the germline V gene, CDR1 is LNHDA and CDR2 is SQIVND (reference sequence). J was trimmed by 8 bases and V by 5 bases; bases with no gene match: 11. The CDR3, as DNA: TGTGCCAGTAGTCCCAACTGGACAGGTGGAGGCTACACCTTC. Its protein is CASSPNWTGGGYTF.

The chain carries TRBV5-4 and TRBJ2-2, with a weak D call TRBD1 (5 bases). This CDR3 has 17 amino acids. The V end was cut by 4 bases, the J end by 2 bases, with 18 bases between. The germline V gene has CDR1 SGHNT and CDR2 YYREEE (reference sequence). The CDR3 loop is CASSSSGLGENTGELFF. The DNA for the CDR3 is TGTGCCAGCAGCAGCTCTGGTCTAGGGGAAAACACCGGGGAGCTGTTTTTT.

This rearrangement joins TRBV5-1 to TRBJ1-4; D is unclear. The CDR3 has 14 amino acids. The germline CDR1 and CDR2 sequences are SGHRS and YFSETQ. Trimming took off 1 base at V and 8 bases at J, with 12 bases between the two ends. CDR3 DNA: TGCGCCAGCAGCTTGTCGTCCTCCAGGGAAAAACTGTTTTTT. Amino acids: CASSLSSSREKLFF.

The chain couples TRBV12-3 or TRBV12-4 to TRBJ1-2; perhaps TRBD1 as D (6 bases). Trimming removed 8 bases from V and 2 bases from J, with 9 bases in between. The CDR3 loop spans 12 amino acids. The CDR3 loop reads CASAQGNYGYTF. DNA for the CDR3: TGTGCCAGCGCTCAGGGGAACTATGGCTACACCTTC.

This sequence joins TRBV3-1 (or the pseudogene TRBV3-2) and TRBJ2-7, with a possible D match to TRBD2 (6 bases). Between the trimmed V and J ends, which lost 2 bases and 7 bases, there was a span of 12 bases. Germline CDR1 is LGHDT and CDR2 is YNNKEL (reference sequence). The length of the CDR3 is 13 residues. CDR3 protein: CASSQTGDREQYF. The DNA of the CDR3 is TGTGCCAGCAGCCAAACGGGGGATCGGGAGCAGTACTTC.

The DNA for the CDR3 is TGTGCCAGCAGCCAGCAGACAGCACGGAATGAAAAACTGTTTTTT. Protein: CASSQQTARNEKLFF. This chain joins TRBV14 and TRBJ1-4; D may be TRBD1 (5 bases). V was pared by 3 bases and J by 5 bases, with 13 bases between. Germline V gene data show CDR1 as SGHDN and CDR2 as FVKESK. There are 15 residues in the CDR3.

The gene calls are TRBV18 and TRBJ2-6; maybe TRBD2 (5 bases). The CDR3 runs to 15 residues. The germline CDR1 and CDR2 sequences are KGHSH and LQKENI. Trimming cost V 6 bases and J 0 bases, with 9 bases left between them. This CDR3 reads CASSRAASGANVLTF. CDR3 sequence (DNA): TGTGCCAGCTCGCGGGCCGCCTCTGGGGCCAACGTCCTGACTTTC.

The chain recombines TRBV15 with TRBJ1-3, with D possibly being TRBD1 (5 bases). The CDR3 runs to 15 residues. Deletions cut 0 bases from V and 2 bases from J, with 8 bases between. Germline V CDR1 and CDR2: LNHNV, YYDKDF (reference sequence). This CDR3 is CATSRDPGPGNTIYF. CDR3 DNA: TGTGCCACCAGCAGAGATCCAGGGCCTGGAAACACCATATATTTT.

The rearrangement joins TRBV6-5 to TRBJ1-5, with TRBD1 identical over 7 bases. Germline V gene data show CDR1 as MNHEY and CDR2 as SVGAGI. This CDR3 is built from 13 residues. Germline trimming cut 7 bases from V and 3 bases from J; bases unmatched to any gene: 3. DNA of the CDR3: TGTGCCAGCAACAGGGGCTACAATCAGCCCCAGCATTTT. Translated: CASNRGYNQPQHF.

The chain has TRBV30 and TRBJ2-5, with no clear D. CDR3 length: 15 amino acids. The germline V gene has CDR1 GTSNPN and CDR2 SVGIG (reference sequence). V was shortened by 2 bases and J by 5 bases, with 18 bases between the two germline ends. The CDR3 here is CAWSQGTQSMETQYF. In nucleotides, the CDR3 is TGTGCCTGGAGTCAAGGAACACAGAGTATGGAGACCCAGTACTTC.

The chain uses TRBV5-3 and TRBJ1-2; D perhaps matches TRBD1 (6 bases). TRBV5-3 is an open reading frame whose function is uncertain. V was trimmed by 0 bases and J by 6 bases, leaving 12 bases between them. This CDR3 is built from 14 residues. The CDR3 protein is CARSLGTGFHGYTF. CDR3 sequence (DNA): TGTGCCAGAAGCTTGGGTACAGGGTTCCATGGCTACACCTTC.

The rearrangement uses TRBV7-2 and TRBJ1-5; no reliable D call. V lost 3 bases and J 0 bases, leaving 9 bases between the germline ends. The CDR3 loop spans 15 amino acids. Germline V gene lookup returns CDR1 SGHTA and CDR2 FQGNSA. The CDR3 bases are TGTGCCAGCAGCTTGGTCAGTAATAGCAATCAGCCCCAGCATTTT. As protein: CASSLVSNSNQPQHF.

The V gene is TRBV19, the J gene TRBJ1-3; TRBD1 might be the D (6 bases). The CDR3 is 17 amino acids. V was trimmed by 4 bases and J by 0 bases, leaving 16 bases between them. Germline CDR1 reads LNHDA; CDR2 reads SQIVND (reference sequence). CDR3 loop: CASSTRTELNSGNTIYF. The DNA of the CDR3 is TGTGCCAGTAGTACACGGACAGAGCTAAACTCTGGAAACACCATATATTTT.

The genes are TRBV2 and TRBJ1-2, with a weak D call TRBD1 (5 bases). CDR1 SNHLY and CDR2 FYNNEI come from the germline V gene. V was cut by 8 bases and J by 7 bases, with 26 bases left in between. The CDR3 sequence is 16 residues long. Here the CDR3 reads CASRLEGAARSSGYTF. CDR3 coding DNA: TGTGCCAGCCGCTTGGAAGGGGCGGCCCGAAGTTCTGGCTACACCTTC.

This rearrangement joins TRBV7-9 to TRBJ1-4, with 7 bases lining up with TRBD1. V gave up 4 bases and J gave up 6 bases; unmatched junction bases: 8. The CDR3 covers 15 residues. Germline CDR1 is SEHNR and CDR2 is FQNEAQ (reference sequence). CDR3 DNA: TGTGCCAGCAGCTCCGGGCGACAGGGAGATGAAAAACTGTTTTTT. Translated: CASSSGRQGDEKLFF.

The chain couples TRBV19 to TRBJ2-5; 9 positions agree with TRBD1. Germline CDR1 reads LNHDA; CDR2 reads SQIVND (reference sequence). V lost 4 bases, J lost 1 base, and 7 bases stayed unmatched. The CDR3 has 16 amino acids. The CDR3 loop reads CASSNLGTGSQETQYF. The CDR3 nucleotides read TGTGCCAGTAGTAATTTGGGGACAGGGAGCCAAGAGACCCAGTACTTC.

The CDR3 nucleotides read TGTGCCAGCATGCCGGGACAGGGTAATCAGCCCCAGCATTTT. Protein product: CASMPGQGNQPQHF. This sequence joins TRBV2 and TRBJ1-5; TRBD1 agrees at 9 bases. Germline CDR1 is SNHLY and CDR2 is FYNNEI. J was trimmed by 4 bases and V by 7 bases; bases with no gene match: 5. The CDR3 runs to 14 residues.

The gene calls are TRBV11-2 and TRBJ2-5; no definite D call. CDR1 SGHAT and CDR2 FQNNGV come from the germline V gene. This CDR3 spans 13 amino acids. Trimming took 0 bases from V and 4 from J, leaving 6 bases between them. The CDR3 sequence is CASSLDYPETQYF. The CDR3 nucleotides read TGTGCCAGCAGCTTAGACTATCCAGAGACCCAGTACTTC. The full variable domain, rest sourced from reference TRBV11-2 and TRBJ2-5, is EAGVAQSPRYKIIEKRQSVAFWCNPISGHATLYWYQQILGQGPKLLIQFQNNGVVDDSQLPKDRFSAERLKGVDSTLKIQPAKLEDSAVYLCASSLDYPETQYFGPGTRLLVL.

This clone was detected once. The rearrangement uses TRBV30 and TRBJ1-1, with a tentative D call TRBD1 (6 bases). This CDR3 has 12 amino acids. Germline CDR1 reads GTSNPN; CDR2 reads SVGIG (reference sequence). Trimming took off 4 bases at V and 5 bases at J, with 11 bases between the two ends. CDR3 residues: CAWTQGGTEAFF. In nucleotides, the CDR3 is TGTGCCTGGACACAGGGCGGGACTGAAGCTTTCTTT.

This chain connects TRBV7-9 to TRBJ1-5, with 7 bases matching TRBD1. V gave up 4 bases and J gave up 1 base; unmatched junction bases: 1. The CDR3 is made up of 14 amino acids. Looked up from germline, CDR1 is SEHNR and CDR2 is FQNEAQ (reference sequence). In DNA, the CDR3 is TGTGCCAGCAGCTCCAGGGGGAGCAATCAGCCCCAGCATTTT. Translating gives CASSSRGSNQPQHF.

CDR3 in DNA: TGTGCCAGCTCCCTAGCGGCTCAAAGGGAGAATCAGCCCCAGCATTTT. Protein sequence: CASSLAAQRENQPQHF. This chain uses TRBV18 with TRBJ1-5; D ambiguous. This CDR3 comprises 16 residues. Germline V gene data show CDR1 as KGHSH and CDR2 as LQKENI. V shed 6 bases and J shed 4 bases, with 19 bases lying between them.

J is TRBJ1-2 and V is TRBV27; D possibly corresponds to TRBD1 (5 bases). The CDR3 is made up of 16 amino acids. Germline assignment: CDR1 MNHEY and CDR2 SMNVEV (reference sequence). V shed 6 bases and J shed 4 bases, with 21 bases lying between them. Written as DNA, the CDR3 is TGTGCCAGCAGCCCAATTGTAGGGGCAAGGGGCTATGGCTACACCTTC. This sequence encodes CASSPIVGARGYGYTF.

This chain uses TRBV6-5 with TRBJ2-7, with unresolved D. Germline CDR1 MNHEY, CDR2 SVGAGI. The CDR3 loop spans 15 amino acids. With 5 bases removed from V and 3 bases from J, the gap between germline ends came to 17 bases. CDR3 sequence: CASSPDPYSLYEQYF. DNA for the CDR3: TGTGCCAGCAGTCCGGATCCGTACAGCCTCTACGAGCAGTACTTC.

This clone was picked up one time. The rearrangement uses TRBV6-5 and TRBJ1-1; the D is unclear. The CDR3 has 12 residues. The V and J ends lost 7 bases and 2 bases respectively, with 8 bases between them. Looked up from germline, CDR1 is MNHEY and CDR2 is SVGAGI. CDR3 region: CASTVLNTEAFF. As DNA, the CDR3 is TGTGCCAGCACTGTCCTCAACACTGAAGCTTTCTTT.

As DNA, the CDR3 is TGCGCCAGCAGCTTGGGGAGAGGTCTAGCAGAGACCCAGTACTTC. Its translation is CASSLGRGLAETQYF. The V call is TRBV5-1, the J call TRBJ2-5; TRBD2 is a possible D gene (5 bases). Trimming left V 0 bases short and J 4 bases short, with 13 bases between. Germline values: CDR1 SGHRS, CDR2 YFSETQ. The length of the CDR3 is 15 residues.

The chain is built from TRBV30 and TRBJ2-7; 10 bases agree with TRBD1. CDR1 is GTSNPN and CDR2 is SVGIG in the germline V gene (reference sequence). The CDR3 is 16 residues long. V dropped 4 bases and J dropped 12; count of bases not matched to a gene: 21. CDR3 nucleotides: TGTGCCTGGACCACCAAGGGACAGGGGATACCTTTAAACGCGTACTTC. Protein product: CAWTTKGQGIPLNAYF.

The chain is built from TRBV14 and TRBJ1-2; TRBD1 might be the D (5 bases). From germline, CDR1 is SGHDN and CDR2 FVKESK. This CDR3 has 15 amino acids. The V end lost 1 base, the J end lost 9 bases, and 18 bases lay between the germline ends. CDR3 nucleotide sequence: TGTGCCAGCAGCCAAGTAGGAGGGGTATCTTCGAGCTACACCTTC. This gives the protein CASSQVGGVSSSYTF.

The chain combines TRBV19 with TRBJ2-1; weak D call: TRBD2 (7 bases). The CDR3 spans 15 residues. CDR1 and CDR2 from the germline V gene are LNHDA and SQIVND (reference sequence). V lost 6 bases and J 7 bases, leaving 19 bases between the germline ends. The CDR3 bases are TGTGCCAGTAGCAGCGCGGGGGCCGGAGGGAATGAGCAGTTCTTC. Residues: CASSSAGAGGNEQFF.

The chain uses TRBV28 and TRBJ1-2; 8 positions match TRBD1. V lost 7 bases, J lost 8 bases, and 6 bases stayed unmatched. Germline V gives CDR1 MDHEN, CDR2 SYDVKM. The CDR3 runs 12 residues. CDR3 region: CASKQGVRGYTF. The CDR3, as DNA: TGTGCCAGCAAACAGGGGGTTAGGGGCTACACCTTC.

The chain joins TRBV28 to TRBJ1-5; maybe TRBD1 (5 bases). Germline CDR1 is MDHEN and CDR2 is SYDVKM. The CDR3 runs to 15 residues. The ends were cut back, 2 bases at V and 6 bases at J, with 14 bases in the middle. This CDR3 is CASSLDGTQGQPQHF. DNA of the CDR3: TGTGCCAGCAGTTTAGATGGGACTCAAGGTCAGCCCCAGCATTTT.